This is a list of T cell receptor beta chains from one sample in a study of shared T cell receptors in the human thymus. Clones were read by immunoSEQ multiplex PCR, and TCRdb kept only the in-frame ones, dropping some. The table has 630,000 or so clones, around 87% seen once. These data were also reused for a study on human thymus T cells.

Material for sequencing was thymocytes. These receptors all come from a boy under two years old with a congenital heart defect. Each CDR3 is given with its conserved first and last residue. A D gene is named only where the DNA matches it firmly. Size values are once, few and many counts, or a class for expanded clones, and some rows have none.

CDR3 DNA | CDR3 protein | J gene | D gene | V gene | clone size
TGTGCCAGCAGCGGACTAGCGGGACCGGAGGGGGACAATGAGCAGTTCTTC | CASSGLAGPEGDNEQFF | TRBJ2-1 | TRBD2 | TRBV6-4 | NA
TGTGCCAGCAGCCAATTGGGACAGGGGTCTGTGAACACTGAAGCTTTCTTT | CASSQLGQGSVNTEAFF | TRBJ1-1 | TRBD1 | TRBV14 | NA
TGTGCCAGCAGCTTACCCCCACGCAGTCTGAACACTGAAGCTTTCTTT | CASSLPPRSLNTEAFF | TRBJ1-1 | NA | TRBV7-8 | NA
TGTGCCAGCTCACCAACACCCCTCCGACAGGGGGCCTCTGGAAACACCATATATTTT | CASSPTPLRQGASGNTIYF | TRBJ1-3 | TRBD1 | TRBV18 | NA
TGTGCCTGGAGTGTAGGAGGTACAGGGTTAGGTCTCCATAACTATGGCTACACCTTC | CAWSVGGTGLGLHNYGYTF | TRBJ1-2 | NA | TRBV30 | NA
TGTGCCAGCAGCCACGACAGGGTTCGCGGGGAGCTGTTTTTT | CASSHDRVRGELFF | TRBJ2-2 | TRBD1 | TRBV6-5 | NA
TGTGCCAGCAGCAGAACTGGGGAGCGGGGGATAGAGACCCAGTACTTC | CASSRTGERGIETQYF | TRBJ2-5 | TRBD2 | TRBV5-4 | NA
TGTGCCAGCAGCTTGAACTGGCGGAACTCCTATAATTCCCCCCTCCACTTT | CASSLNWRNSYNSPLHF | TRBJ1-6 | NA | TRBV5-4 | NA
TGCAGCGCTGCCCTGCTCAGGTTCGCGAACACCGGGGAGCTGTTTTTT | CSAALLRFANTGELFF | TRBJ2-2 | NA | TRBV29-1 | once
TGTGCCAGTAGTCAGGGGTACGAGCAGTACTTC | CASSQGYEQYF | TRBJ2-7 | NA | TRBV19 | few
TGCGCCAGCAGCCATATCCCAGGGGAGTGGACAGATACGCAGTATTTT | CASSHIPGEWTDTQYF | TRBJ2-3 | NA | TRBV4-3 | NA
TGCGCCAGCAGCCAAGATGGGACAGGGGTGGAGAACACTGAAGCTTTCTTT | CASSQDGTGVENTEAFF | TRBJ1-1 | TRBD1 | TRBV4-3 | NA
TGTGCCAGCAGCTTTACGGCCGACAGGGCGATCTATGGCTACACCTTC | CASSFTADRAIYGYTF | TRBJ1-2 | TRBD1 | TRBV7-8 | NA
TGTGCCAGCAGCTCCCCAGGGGACAGGCTAACTATGGCTTGCTATGGCTACACCTTC | CASSSPGDRLTMACYGYTF | TRBJ1-2 | TRBD1 | TRBV7-3 | NA
TGTGCCAGCAGCTCCTCTAGATCTAGCGGGGGGGCCTGGGGAGATACGCAGTATTTT | CASSSSRSSGGAWGDTQYF | TRBJ2-3 | TRBD2 | TRBV7-6 | NA
TGTGCCAGCAGCTTGAAAACAGATGAGACAGATACGCAGTATTTT | CASSLKTDETDTQYF | TRBJ2-3 | NA | TRBV5-5 | NA
TGTGCCACCAGCAGAGGGCCCTGGTGGGGGGGCTGGGAGACCCAGTACTTC | CATSRGPWWGGWETQYF | TRBJ2-5 | NA | TRBV15 | once
TGTGCCAGCAGTTTATGGTCTACCGAAGAGACCCAGTACTTC | CASSLWSTEETQYF | TRBJ2-5 | NA | TRBV28 | NA
TGTGCCAGCAGCTTCGCGAATGAGCAGTTCTTC | CASSFANEQFF | TRBJ2-1 | NA | TRBV7-9 | NA
TGTGCCAGCAGCTTAAGTTCAGGTACCAGCTCCTACGAGCAGTACTTC | CASSLSSGTSSYEQYF | TRBJ2-7 | NA | TRBV5-5 | NA